These T cell receptor beta chains were read from a single sample in a study of CD8+CD57+ T cells in acquired aplastic anemia. TCRdb used MiXCR to reprocess the reads, holding one entry per CDR3 protein. The table records tens of thousands of distinct CDR3 sequences, about 54% of them present only once. The sequencing input was sorted CD4+, CD8+, or CD8+CD57+ T cells (not recorded which) from PBMCs. The receptors were gathered from a human donor in good health, serving as a control. CDR3s include the opening cysteine and the closing phenylalanine or tryptophan. The D gene is left open where the match is weak. For some rows the clone size is stated as once, few or many, or as a class when expanded; others skip it.

.	many	TRBV27	TRBJ2-2	CASAYGRSYTGELFF	TGTGCCAGCGCGTATGGGCGGTCATACACCGGGGAGCTGTTTTTT
TRBD1	many	TRBV20-1	TRBJ1-5	CSALDRQGARDQPQHF	TGCAGTGCTCTCGATCGACAGGGGGCGCGGGATCAGCCCCAGCATTTT
.	many	TRBV11-3	TRBJ2-7	CASSSGQSEQYF	TGTGCCAGCAGCTCGGGACAAAGCGAGCAGTACTTC
.	.	TRBV10-3	TRBJ2-5	CAISGQVEETQYF	TGTGCCATCAGTGGGCAGGTTGAAGAGACCCAGTACTTC
TRBD2	.	TRBV7-6	TRBJ2-1	CASTSGRGPNEQFF	TGTGCCAGCACGAGCGGGAGAGGGCCTAATGAGCAGTTCTTC
.	.	TRBV2	TRBJ1-5	CASSELPGPTGPQHF	TGTGCCAGCAGTGAACTTCCCGGGCCGACTGGGCCCCAGCATTTT
.	many	TRBV20-1	TRBJ2-2	CSASPSGNTGELFF	TGCAGTGCCTCCCCGAGCGGGAACACCGGGGAGCTGTTTTTT
.	.	TRBV7-2	TRBJ2-3	CASSLEGVDTQYF	TGTGCCAGCAGCTTGGAGGGGGTAGATACGCAGTATTTT
.	many	TRBV29-1	TRBJ1-2	CSVGGGLDGYTF	TGCAGCGTGGGGGGGGGCCTGGACGGCTACACCTTC
TRBD1	once	TRBV2	TRBJ1-1	CASSRDRVTEAFF	TGTGCCAGCAGCCGGGACAGGGTAACTGAAGCTTTCTTT
.	.	TRBV30	TRBJ1-1	CAWGIQGWVNEAFF	TGTGCCTGGGGAATACAGGGATGGGTTAATGAAGCTTTCTTT
TRBD1	many	TRBV20-1	TRBJ1-2	CSARDMTGFGYTF	TGCAGTGCTAGAGACATGACAGGGTTCGGCTACACCTTC
TRBD2	many	TRBV19	TRBJ2-7	CASSTQTSGAYEQYF	TGTGCCAGTAGTACACAGACTAGCGGTGCCTACGAGCAGTACTTC
TRBD1	.	TRBV12-3/TRBV12-4	TRBJ2-7	CASPRDRAHEQYF	TGTGCCAGCCCCCGGGACAGGGCCCACGAGCAGTACTTC
.	.	TRBV6-1	TRBJ1-4	CASSAGGYSNEKLFF	TGTGCCAGCAGTGCCGGGGGATACTCAAATGAAAAACTGTTTTTT
TRBD1	few	TRBV15	TRBJ1-6	CATSRDLTGANSPLHF	TGTGCCACCAGCAGAGATCTGACAGGGGCTAATTCACCCCTCCACTTT